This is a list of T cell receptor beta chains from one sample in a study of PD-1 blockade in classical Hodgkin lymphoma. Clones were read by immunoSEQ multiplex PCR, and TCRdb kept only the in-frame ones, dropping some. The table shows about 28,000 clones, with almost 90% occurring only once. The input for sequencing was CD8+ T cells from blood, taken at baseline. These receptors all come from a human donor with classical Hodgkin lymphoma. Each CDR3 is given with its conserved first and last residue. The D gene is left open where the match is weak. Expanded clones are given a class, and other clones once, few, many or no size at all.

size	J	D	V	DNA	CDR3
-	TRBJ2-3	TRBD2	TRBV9	TGTGCCAGCAGCGTAAGCGGGAGGGCCACAGATACGCAGTATTTT	CASSVSGRATDTQYF
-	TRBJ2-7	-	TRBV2	TGTGCCAGCAGCTCGACAGGTAACGAGCAGTACTTC	CASSSTGNEQYF
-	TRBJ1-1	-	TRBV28	TGTGCCAGCAGTCCTACGTCGAGGCCCACTGAAGCTTTCTTT	CASSPTSRPTEAFF
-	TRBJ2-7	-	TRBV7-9	TGTGCCAGCAGCTCAGGCACAGGGTTTTTCTACGAGCAGTACTTC	CASSSGTGFFYEQYF
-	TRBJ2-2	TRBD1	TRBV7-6	TGTGCCAGCAGCCCAGACAGGGGTCACACCGGGGAGCTGTTTTTT	CASSPDRGHTGELFF
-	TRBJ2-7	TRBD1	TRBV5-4	TGTGCCAGCAGGAGGGACAGGAGTTACGAGCAGTACTTC	CASRRDRSYEQYF
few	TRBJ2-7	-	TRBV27	TGTGCCAGCAGTTCCCCAGGGTACGAGCAGTACTTC	CASSSPGYEQYF
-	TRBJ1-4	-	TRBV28	TGTGCCAGCAGTTTACCCCGCCTGCAGGCAACTAATGAAAAACTGTTTTTT	CASSLPRLQATNEKLFF
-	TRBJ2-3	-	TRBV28	TGTGCCAGCAGTTTTGTTCGGACTAGCACAGATACGCAGTATTTT	CASSFVRTSTDTQYF
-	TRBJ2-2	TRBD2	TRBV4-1	TGCGCCAGCAGCCAGGGGATAGCGGGAGGCACCGGGGAGCTGTTTTTT	CASSQGIAGGTGELFF
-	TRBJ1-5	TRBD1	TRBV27	TGTGCCAGCAGCACCGGGACAGGAGGCAATCAGCCCCAGCATTTT	CASSTGTGGNQPQHF
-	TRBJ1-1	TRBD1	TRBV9	TGTGCCAGCAGCGTAGGACAGGGGATCTCCACCACTGAAGCTTTCTTT	CASSVGQGISTTEAFF
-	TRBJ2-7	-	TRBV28	TGTGCCAGCAGCTCCGGGGCTGGCCCGGGGGTGCGGTACTTC	CASSSGAGPGVRYF
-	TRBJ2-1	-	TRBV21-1	TGTGCCAAAAGGACTAGCGCCTTCCATTACAATGAGCAGTTCTTC	CAKRTSAFHYNEQFF
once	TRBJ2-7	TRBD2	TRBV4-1	TGCGCCAGCAGCCCCGGGCCCGGCGGGGGCGAGCAGTACTTC	CASSPGPGGGEQYF
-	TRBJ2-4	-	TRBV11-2	TGTGCCAGCACCGACGTCAAAGTAGCCAAAAACATTCAGTACTTC	CASTDVKVAKNIQYF
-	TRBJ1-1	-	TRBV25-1	TGTGCCAGCAGTTCCCCAGGGTGGAGGAACACTGAAGCTTTCTTT	CASSSPGWRNTEAFF
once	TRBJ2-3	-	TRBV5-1	TGCGCCAGCAGAGGTGACAGCACAGATACGCAGTATTTT	CASRGDSTDTQYF
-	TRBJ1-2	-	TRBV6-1	TGTGCCAGCACCCAGGAAGGGGGGGGTTATGGCTACACCTTC	CASTQEGGGYGYTF
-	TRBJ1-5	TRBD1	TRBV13	TGTGCCAGCAGCTCGGGACAGCTAAATCAGCCCCAGCATTTT	CASSSGQLNQPQHF
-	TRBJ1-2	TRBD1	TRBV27	TGTGCCAGCAGTCTAGACAGGGTTAGCTACACCTTC	CASSLDRVSYTF
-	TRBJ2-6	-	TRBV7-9	TGTGCCAGCAGCCCCCCCTGGTCTCAGAGCTCTGGGGCCAACGTCCTGACTTTC	CASSPPWSQSSGANVLTF
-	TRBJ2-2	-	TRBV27	TGTGCCAGCAGTTGGGGCAAGAACACCGGGGAGCTGTTTTTT	CASSWGKNTGELFF
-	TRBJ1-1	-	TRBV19	TGTGCCAGTAGTATTACGGGCAGGCAGAACACTGAAGCTTTCTTT	CASSITGRQNTEAFF
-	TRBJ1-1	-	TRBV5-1	TGCGCCAGCAGCTCAAACAGGGAAGCTTTCTTT	CASSSNREAFF
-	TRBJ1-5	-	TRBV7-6	TGTGCCAGCAGCTCCCAACTGGGGGGGGTACATAGCAATCAGCCCCAGCATTTT	CASSSQLGGVHSNQPQHF
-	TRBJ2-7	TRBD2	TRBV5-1	TGCGCCAGCAGCATTACTAGCGGGAGCTTCTACGAGCAGTACTTC	CASSITSGSFYEQYF
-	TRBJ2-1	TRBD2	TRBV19	TGTGCCAGTAGTATTATAGCGGGGATCTACAATGAGCAGTTCTTC	CASSIIAGIYNEQFF
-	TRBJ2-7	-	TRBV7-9	TGTGCCAGCAGCTTAGGGGTCTCAGGCTACGAGCAGTACTTC	CASSLGVSGYEQYF
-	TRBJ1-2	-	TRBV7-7	TGTGCCAGCAGCGCCTCGCCTAGGGGGACAACTAGAGCTAACTATGGCTACACCTTC	CASSASPRGTTRANYGYTF
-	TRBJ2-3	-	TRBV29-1	TGCAGCGCCGGTCCCCGGACCCAGGCCACAGATACGCAGTATTTT	CSAGPRTQATDTQYF
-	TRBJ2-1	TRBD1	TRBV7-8	TGTGCCAGCAGCTTAGGTTGGACAGGGGTGACCAATGAGCAGTTCTTC	CASSLGWTGVTNEQFF
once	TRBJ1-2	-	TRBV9	TGTGCCAGCAGCGTAGCGGGTAGGCAAGAGGACACCTTC	CASSVAGRQEDTF
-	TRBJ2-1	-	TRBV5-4	TGTGCCAGCAGCTTGGTCGGGGCAGCGTACGAGCAGTTCTTC	CASSLVGAAYEQFF
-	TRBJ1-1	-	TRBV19	TGTGCCAGTAGTATCGGACCCAATGGCCCTGAAGCTTTCTTT	CASSIGPNGPEAFF
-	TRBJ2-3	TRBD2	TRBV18	TGTGCCAGCTCACCACCGGGTAGCGGGAGAACAGATACGCAGTATTTT	CASSPPGSGRTDTQYF
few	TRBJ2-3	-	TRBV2	TGTGCCAGCCGGTTCGTAGATACGCAGTATTTT	CASRFVDTQYF
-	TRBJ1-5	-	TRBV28	TGTGCCAGCAGTGAGGTTGGGCTGGGACAGCCCCAGCATTTT	CASSEVGLGQPQHF
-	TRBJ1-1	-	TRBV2	TGTGCCAGCTACGAATCGGGCTCTCGGAACACTGAAGCTTTCTTT	CASYESGSRNTEAFF
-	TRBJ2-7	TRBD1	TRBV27	TGTGCCAGCAAAGGACAGGGCGCCTACGAGCAGTACTTC	CASKGQGAYEQYF
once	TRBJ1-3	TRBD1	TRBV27	TGTGCCAGCAGTTTATATAGGGGGCAAGGCATATATTTT	CASSLYRGQGIYF
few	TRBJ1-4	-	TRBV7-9	TGTGCCAGCAGCTTAGATCGTGAAAAACTGTTTTTT	CASSLDREKLFF
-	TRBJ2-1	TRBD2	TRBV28	TGTGCCAGCAGCCGACTAGCGGGATCGAGCAATGAGCAGTTCTTC	CASSRLAGSSNEQFF
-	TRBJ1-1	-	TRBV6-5	TGTGCCAGCAGTGGCGGAGGGTTGAACACTGAAGCTTTCTTT	CASSGGGLNTEAFF
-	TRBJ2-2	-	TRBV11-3	TGTGCCAGCAGCTTAGAGTTGGGACGGGGGTTCCACGGGGAGCTGTTTTTT	CASSLELGRGFHGELFF
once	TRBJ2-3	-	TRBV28	TGTGCCAGCACTGTGGGAGTGGGTGGGGATACGCAGTATTTT	CASTVGVGGDTQYF
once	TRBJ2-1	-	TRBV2	TGTGCCAGCAGGGGAAATGAGCAGTTCTTC	CASRGNEQFF
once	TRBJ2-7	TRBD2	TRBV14	TGTGCCAGCAGCCAAGTGGCGGGACTACACGCCGAGCAGTACTTC	CASSQVAGLHAEQYF
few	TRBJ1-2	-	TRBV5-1	TGCGCCAGCATGGGTTCGAGCTATGGCTACACCTTC	CASMGSSYGYTF
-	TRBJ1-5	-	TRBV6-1	TGTGCAATTGGCAGGGGAAGTCAGCCCCAGCATTTT	CAIGRGSQPQHF
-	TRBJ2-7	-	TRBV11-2	TGTGCCAGCAGCTTGGGTCTAGCGAGAAAGTGGGAGCAGTACTTC	CASSLGLARKWEQYF
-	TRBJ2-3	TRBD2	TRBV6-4	TGTGCCAGCAGTGACCGGGTAGCGGGAGGAGGTACAGATACGCAGTATTTT	CASSDRVAGGGTDTQYF
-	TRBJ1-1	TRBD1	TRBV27	TGTGCCAGCAGTGTCACAGGGGGCACCACTGAAGCTTTCTTT	CASSVTGGTTEAFF